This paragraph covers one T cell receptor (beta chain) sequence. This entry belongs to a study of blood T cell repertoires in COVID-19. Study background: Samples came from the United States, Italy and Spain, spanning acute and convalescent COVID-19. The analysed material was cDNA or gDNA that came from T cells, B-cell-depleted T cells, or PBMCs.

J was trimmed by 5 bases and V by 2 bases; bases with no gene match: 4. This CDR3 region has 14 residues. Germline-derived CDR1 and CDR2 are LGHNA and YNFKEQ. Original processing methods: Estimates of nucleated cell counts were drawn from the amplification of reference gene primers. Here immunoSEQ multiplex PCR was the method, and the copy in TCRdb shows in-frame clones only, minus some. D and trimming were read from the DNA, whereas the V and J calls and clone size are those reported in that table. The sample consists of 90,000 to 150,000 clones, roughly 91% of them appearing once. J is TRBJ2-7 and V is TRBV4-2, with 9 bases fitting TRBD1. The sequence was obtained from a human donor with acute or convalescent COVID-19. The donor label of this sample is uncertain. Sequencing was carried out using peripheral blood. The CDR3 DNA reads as TGTGCCAGCAGCCAACGGACAGGGGAACACGAGCAGTACTTC. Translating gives CASSQRTGEHEQYF.